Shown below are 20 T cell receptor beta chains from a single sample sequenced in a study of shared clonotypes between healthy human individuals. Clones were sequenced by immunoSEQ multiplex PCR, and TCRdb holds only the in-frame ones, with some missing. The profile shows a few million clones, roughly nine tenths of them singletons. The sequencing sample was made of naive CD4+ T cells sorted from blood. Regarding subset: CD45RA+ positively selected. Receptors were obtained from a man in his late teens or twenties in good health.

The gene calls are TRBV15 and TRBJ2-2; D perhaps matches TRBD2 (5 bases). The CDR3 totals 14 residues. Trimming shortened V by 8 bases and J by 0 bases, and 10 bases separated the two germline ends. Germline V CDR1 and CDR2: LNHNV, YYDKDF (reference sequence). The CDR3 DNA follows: TGTGCCACCGTCGAGCGGTCGAACACCGGGGAGCTGTTTTTT. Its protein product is CATVERSNTGELFF.

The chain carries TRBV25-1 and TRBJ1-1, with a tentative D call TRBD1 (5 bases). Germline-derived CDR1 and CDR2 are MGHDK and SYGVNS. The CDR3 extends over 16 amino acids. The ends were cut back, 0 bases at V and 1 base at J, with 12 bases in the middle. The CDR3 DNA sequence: TGTGCCAGCAGTGAATATCTCGGACATGAGAACACTGAAGCTTTCTTT. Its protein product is CASSEYLGHENTEAFF.

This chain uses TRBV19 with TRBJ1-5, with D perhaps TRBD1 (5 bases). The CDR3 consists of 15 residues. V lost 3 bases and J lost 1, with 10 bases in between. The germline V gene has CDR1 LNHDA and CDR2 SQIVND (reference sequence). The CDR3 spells CASSMPGLSNQPQHF. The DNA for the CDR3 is TGTGCCAGTAGTATGCCAGGGTTAAGCAATCAGCCCCAGCATTTT.

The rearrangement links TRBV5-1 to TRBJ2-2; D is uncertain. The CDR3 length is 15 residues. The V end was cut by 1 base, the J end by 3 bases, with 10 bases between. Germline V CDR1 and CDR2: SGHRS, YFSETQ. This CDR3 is CASSLRSADTGELFF. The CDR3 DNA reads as TGCGCCAGCAGCTTGAGGTCCGCCGACACCGGGGAGCTGTTTTTT.

The CDR3 DNA reads TGTGCCAGCAGTTTAGGCGGGGGCCGGGAGAAGCAGTACTTC. Protein product: CASSLGGGREKQYF. The chain is built from TRBV28 and TRBJ2-7; D might be TRBD2 (7 bases). The CDR3 length is 14 residues. CDR1 is MDHEN and CDR2 is SYDVKM in the germline V gene. V was clipped by 2 bases and J by 8 bases, with 16 bases between them. Based on the CDR3 plus reference TRBV28 and TRBJ2-7, the full variable domain is DVKVTQSSRYLVKRTGEKVFLECVQDMDHENMFWYRQDPGLGLRLIYFSYDVKMKEKGDIPEGYSVSREKKERFSLILESASTNQTSMYLCASSLGGGREKQYFGPGTRLTVT.

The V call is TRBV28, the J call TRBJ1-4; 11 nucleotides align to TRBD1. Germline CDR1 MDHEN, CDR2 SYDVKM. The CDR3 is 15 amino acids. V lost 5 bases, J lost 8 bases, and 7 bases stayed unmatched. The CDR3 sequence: CASSPGGTGGEKLFF. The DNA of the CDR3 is TGTGCCAGCAGTCCTGGGGGGACAGGGGGAGAAAAACTGTTTTTT.

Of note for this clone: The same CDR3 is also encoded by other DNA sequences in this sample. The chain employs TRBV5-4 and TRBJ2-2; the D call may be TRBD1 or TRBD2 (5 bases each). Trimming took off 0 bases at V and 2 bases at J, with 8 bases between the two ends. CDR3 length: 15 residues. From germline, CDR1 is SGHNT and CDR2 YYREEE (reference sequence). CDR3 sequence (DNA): TGTGCCAGCAGCTTGGCGGGGCCAAACACCGGGGAGCTGTTTTTT. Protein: CASSLAGPNTGELFF.

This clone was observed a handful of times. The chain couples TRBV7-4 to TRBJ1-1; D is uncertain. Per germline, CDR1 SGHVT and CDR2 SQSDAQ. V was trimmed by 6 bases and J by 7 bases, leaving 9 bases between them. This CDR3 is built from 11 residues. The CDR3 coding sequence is TGTGCCAGCAGGTTCTACGGTGAAGCTTTCTTT. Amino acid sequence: CASRFYGEAFF.

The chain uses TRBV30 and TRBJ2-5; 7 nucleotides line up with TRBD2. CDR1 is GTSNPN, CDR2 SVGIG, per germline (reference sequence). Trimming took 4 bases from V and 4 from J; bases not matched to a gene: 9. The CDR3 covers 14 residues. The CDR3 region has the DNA TGTGCCTGGACGGGAGGACTAGGAGGAGAGACCCAGTACTTC. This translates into CAWTGGLGGETQYF.

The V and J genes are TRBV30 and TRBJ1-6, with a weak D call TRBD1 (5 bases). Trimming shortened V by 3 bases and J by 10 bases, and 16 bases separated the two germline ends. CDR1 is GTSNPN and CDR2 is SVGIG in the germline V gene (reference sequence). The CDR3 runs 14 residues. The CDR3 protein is CAWSGDRSGSPLHF. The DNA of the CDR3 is TGTGCCTGGAGCGGGGACCGATCGGGCTCACCCCTCCACTTT.

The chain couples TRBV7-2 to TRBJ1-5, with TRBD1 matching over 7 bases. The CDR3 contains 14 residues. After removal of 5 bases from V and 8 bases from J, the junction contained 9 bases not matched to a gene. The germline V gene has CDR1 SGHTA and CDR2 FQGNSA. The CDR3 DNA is TGTGCCAGCAGCCTGAGACAGGGTTTCAAGCCCCAGCATTTT. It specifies CASSLRQGFKPQHF.

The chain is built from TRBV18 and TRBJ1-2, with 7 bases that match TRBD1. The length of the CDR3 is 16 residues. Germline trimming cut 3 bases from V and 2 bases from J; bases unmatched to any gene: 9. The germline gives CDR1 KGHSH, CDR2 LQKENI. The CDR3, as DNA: TGTGCCAGCTCACCGACAGGGAGATGGGAGAACTATGGCTACACCTTC. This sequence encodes CASSPTGRWENYGYTF.

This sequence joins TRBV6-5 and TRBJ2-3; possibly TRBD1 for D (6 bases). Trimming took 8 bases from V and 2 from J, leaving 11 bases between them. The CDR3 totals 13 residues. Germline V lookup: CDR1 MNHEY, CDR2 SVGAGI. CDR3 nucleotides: TGTGCCAGCCGGGACACGTTCACAGATACGCAGTATTTT. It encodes CASRDTFTDTQYF.

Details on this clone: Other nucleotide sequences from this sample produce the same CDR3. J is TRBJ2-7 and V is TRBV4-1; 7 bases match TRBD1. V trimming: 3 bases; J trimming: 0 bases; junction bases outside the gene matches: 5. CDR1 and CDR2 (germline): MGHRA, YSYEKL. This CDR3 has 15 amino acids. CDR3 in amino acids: CASSHPGQSSYEQYF. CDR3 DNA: TGCGCCAGCAGCCATCCGGGACAGAGCTCCTACGAGCAGTACTTC.

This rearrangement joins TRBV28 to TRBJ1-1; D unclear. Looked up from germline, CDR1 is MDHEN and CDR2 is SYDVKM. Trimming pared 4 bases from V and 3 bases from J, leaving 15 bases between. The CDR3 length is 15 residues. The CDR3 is CASSSGWGEDTEAFF. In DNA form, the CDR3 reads TGTGCCAGCAGTTCGGGCTGGGGTGAAGACACTGAAGCTTTCTTT.

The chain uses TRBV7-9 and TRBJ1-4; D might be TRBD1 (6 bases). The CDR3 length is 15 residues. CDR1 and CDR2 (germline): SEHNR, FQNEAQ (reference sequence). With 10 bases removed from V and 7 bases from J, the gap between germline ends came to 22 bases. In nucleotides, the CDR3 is TGTGCCACCGGCGCAGGGGCGGGTTTTGGTGAAAAACTGTTTTTT. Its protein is CATGAGAGFGEKLFF.

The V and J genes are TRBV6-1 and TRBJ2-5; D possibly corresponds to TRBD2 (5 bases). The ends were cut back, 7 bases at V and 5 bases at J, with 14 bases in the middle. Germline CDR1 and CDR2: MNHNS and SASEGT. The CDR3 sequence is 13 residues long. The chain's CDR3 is CASTVWERETQYF. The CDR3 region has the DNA TGTGCCAGCACCGTATGGGAGAGGGAGACCCAGTACTTC.

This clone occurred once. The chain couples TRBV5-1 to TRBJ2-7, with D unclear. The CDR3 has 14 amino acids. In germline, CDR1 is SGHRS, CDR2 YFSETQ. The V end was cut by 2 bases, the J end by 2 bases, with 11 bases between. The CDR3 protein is CASSFSTHTYEQYF. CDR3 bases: TGCGCCAGCAGCTTCTCGACTCATACCTACGAGCAGTACTTC.

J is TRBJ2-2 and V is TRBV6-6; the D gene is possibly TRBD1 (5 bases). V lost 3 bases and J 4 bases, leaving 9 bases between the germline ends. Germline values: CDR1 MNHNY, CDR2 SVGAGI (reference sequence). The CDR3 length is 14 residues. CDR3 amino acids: CASSYPGSTGELFF. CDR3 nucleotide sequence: TGTGCCAGCAGTTATCCAGGGTCCACCGGGGAGCTGTTTTTT.

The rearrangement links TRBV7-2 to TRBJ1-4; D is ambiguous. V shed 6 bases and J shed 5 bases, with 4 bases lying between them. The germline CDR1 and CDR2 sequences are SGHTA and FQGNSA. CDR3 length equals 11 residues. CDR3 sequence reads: CASRANEKLFF. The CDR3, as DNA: TGTGCCAGCAGGGCAAATGAAAAACTGTTTTTT.